This is a list of T cell receptor beta chains from one sample in a study of T-cell reconstitution after alpha-beta-depleted transplantation in children. MiXCR, run by TCRdb on the PCR reads, gives a single entry per CDR3 protein. This sample has fewer than 700,000 distinct CDR3 sequences, with roughly 13% found just once. The sequencing used PBMCs, mostly from graft donor cells, collected 360 days after TCRalphabeta/CD19-depleted stem cell transplant. The receptors were gathered from a male patient younger than 18 who had a stem cell transplant for acute myeloid leukemia, so the T cells may come from the graft donor. The CDR3 runs from the conserved cysteine through the conserved F or W.

j_call cdr3_length v_call cdr3_aa
TRBJ1-3 15 TRBV11-2 CASRRQGFSGNTIYF
TRBJ2-1 15 TRBV30 CAWSVRTSGNNEQFF
TRBJ2-1 19 TRBV10-3 CAISPGLAGDLMSYNEQFF
TRBJ2-1 17 TRBV28 CASSFLVVGQGVPLKFF
TRBJ2-7 13 TRBV12-3/TRBV12-4 CASRDDRAYEQYF
TRBJ2-5 16 TRBV24-1 CATSDRNSGRTVPQYF
TRBJ2-3 16 TRBV4-3 CASSQILAGVLDTQYF
TRBJ2-3 15 TRBV9 CASSPVGLSTDTQYF
TRBJ2-1 17 TRBV5-6 CASSLMSGSNMSDEQFF
TRBJ2-5 15 TRBV6-2/TRBV6-3 CASSYSNGFQETQYF
TRBJ2-5 16 TRBV5-1 CASSLVVAGGQETQYF
TRBJ2-1 14 TRBV7-9 CASSLEGSFDEQFF
TRBJ1-5 13 TRBV5-4 CASSWDRDQPQHF
TRBJ2-1 10 TRBV20-1 CSANRNEQFF
TRBJ2-7 16 TRBV27 CASSTTSDYPPYEQYF
TRBJ2-1 16 TRBV2 CASSALTVADGGEQFF
TRBJ2-2 15 TRBV20-1 CSAARTGPNTGELFF
TRBJ2-1 11 TRBV29-1 CSVEEAGGFFF
TRBJ2-7 15 TRBV7-8 CASSLAQAGGWEQYF
TRBJ2-3 15 TRBV30 CAWSLTVRNTDTQYF
TRBJ2-2 14 TRBV19 CASSISANTGELFF
TRBJ1-1 16 TRBV29-1 CSGWSPLMGSTSEAFF
TRBJ1-6 14 TRBV7-2 CASSLVLTFGALHF
TRBJ2-7 16 TRBV5-1 CASSLGLAGNHGEQYF
TRBJ2-3 15 TRBV7-2 CASSRKRQPTDTQYF
TRBJ2-1 15 TRBV27 CASSPSGSPHNEQFF
TRBJ2-7 14 TRBV27 CASSPGQPSYEQYF
TRBJ2-3 15 TRBV9 CASSVWGGAGDTQYF
TRBJ2-7 13 TRBV5-5 CASSQRLLYEQYF
TRBJ2-5 11 TRBV9 CASSTTETQYF
TRBJ1-5 15 TRBV28 CASSFPGRGSQPQHF
TRBJ2-7 15 TRBV10-3 CAISSTGGPTNEQYF
TRBJ2-3 16 TRBV5-1 CASSFWTSGRTDTQYF
TRBJ2-1 15 TRBV11-3 CASSKTSGSPEEQFF
TRBJ2-7 13 TRBV19 CATRTSGMYEQYF
TRBJ2-2 16 TRBV7-6 CASSSTGPGFTGELFF
TRBJ2-7 13 TRBV28 CASRRSSLGEQYF
TRBJ1-5 15 TRBV7-2 CASSLAGDRHQPQHF
TRBJ1-4 13 TRBV20-1 CSASRATNEKLFF
TRBJ2-5 14 TRBV28 CASRLRTGRETQYF